A selection of T cell receptor beta chains follows, all from one sample in a study of T cell responses to AZD1222 COVID-19 vaccine. Sequencing used immunoSEQ multiplex PCR; TCRdb keeps in-frame clones, though not all of them. In the table there are over 120,000 clones, about 86% of which are singletons. Sample: peripheral blood, taken 28 days after the second AZD1222 dose. These receptors all come from an adult who received the AZD1222 COVID-19 vaccine. CDR3s include the opening cysteine and the closing phenylalanine or tryptophan. A D gene is named only where the DNA matches it firmly. Some rows mark clone size as missing; the rest say once, few, many or name a class of expanded clone.

TRBV5-6	TRBD1	-	TRBJ2-2	TGTGCCAGCGTTACCGGGACAGGGACCGGGGAGCTGTTTTTT	CASVTGTGTGELFF
TRBV6-4	TRBD2	-	TRBJ2-1	TGTGCCAGCAGTGCCGAGCGGGGGTCCTACAATGAGCAGTTCTTC	CASSAERGSYNEQFF
TRBV28	-	-	TRBJ1-2	TGTGCCAGCAGTTTATGGTTAGGGGGTAACTATGGCTACACCTTC	CASSLWLGGNYGYTF
TRBV11-2	-	-	TRBJ1-4	TGTGCCAGCAGCTTACGTGAAAAACTGTTTTTT	CASSLREKLFF
TRBV29-1	-	-	TRBJ2-1	TGCAGCGTCATAATCGGGGCTAGCGAATCCTACAATGAGCAGTTCTTC	CSVIIGASESYNEQFF
TRBV6-5	-	-	TRBJ2-2	TGTGCCAGCTCTAAGGGAGCGGACACCGGGGAGCTGTTTTTT	CASSKGADTGELFF
TRBV7-9	TRBD1	-	TRBJ1-1	TGTGCCAGCAGCCCCCGAGGGGGCGGAGAAGCTTTCTTT	CASSPRGGGEAFF
TRBV19	-	-	TRBJ1-5	TGTGCCAGTAGTATGGGGGCACTCAATCAGCCCCAGCATTTT	CASSMGALNQPQHF
TRBV28	-	-	TRBJ2-3	TGTGCCAGCAGTAGGGGGGGGAGAGCGTCGTCCGATACGCAGTATTTT	CASSRGGRASSDTQYF
TRBV7-2	TRBD2	-	TRBJ2-3	TGTGCCAGCAGCTCCTCTAGATACAGCGGGAACACAGATACGCAGTATTTT	CASSSSRYSGNTDTQYF
TRBV10-1	-	once	TRBJ1-4	TGCGCCAGCAGTGACGGAGCAACTAATGAAAAACTGTTTTTT	CASSDGATNEKLFF
TRBV30	-	-	TRBJ1-2	TGTGCCTGCCTCGTGGGATCGGGGGCTAACTATGGCTACACCTTC	CACLVGSGANYGYTF
TRBV2	-	-	TRBJ1-5	TGTGCCAGCAGTAAACAGGTCGCTGATCAGCCCCAGCATTTT	CASSKQVADQPQHF
TRBV7-6	TRBD1	-	TRBJ1-4	TGTGCCAGCAGCTTAGAGCCAGGGGGGACTGAAAAACTGTTTTTT	CASSLEPGGTEKLFF
TRBV7-8	-	once	TRBJ1-1	TGTGCCAGCACCTACAGGGCAGTTGGGACCACTGAAGCTTTCTTT	CASTYRAVGTTEAFF
TRBV7-8	-	-	TRBJ1-1	TGTGCCAGCAGCTTAGGGGGGTCGAACACTGAAGCTTTCTTT	CASSLGGSNTEAFF
TRBV5-4	-	-	TRBJ2-6	TGTGCCAGCAGCTGGGGGGACAGCCCCTCTGGGGCCAACGTCCTGACTTTC	CASSWGDSPSGANVLTF
TRBV6-5	TRBD1	-	TRBJ2-7	TGTGCCAGCAGGGGACAGGGGCGCTACGAGCAGTACTTC	CASRGQGRYEQYF
TRBV3-1/TRBV3-2	TRBD2	-	TRBJ2-2	TGTGCCAGCAGCCCGCTAGCGGGGGGCCCGAACACCGGGGAGCTGTTTTTT	CASSPLAGGPNTGELFF
TRBV9	TRBD1	few	TRBJ2-7	TGTGCCAGCAGTCAAGGACAGGGCCCTATTTACGAGCAGTACTTC	CASSQGQGPIYEQYF
TRBV5-1	-	-	TRBJ1-1	TGCGCCAGCAGCTGGAGTGCAGGGGCGAATACTGAAGCTTTCTTT	CASSWSAGANTEAFF
TRBV7-9	TRBD1	-	TRBJ1-6	TGTGCCAGCAGCGACAGGGCGTTGTCTGCCTATAATTCACCCCTCCACTTT	CASSDRALSAYNSPLHF
TRBV21-1	-	-	TRBJ2-4	TGTGCCAGCAGCCCTAGGAGGGGGACTAGCGGGAGTCACATTCAGTACTTC	CASSPRRGTSGSHIQYF
TRBV28	TRBD1	-	TRBJ1-5	TGTGCCAGCAGTTTATTCGGACAGGCAACTCCCCAGCATTTT	CASSLFGQATPQHF
TRBV5-6	-	once	TRBJ1-2	TGTGCCAGCAGCTGGAATCAGGGGTATGGCTACACCTTC	CASSWNQGYGYTF
TRBV9	-	-	TRBJ1-3	TGTGCCAGCAGCACCGACACGGCTGGAAACACCATATATTTT	CASSTDTAGNTIYF
TRBV3-1/TRBV3-2	-	-	TRBJ1-6	TGTGCCAGCAGCCAGGGGTCCTATAATTCACCCCTCCACTTT	CASSQGSYNSPLHF
TRBV18	-	-	TRBJ1-1	TGTGCCAGCTCACATACAAGTGGCGGTGACCCTGAAGCTTTCTTT	CASSHTSGGDPEAFF